This is a list of T cell receptor beta chains from one sample in a study of T cell repertoires in cytomegalovirus infection. For these receptors, no antigen is known. Each CDR3 protein gets one entry after TCRdb re-called the reads with MiXCR. The sample holds about 60,000 distinct CDR3 sequences, approximately 36% seen once. The sequencing input was PBMCs, sequenced either directly or after in vitro stimulation (not recorded which). These receptors all come from a human donor in good health (CMV status not recorded). Some clones in this sample may be carry-over from other donors' samples. The CDR3 runs from the conserved cysteine through the conserved F or W. Fields, in order: D gene, J gene, clone size, V gene, CDR3 DNA, CDR3 protein. A D gene is named only where the DNA matches it firmly. Clone size is shown for a subset of rows, as once, few, many or a class of expanded clone.

TRBD1,TRBJ1-1,-,TRBV5-1,TGCGCCAGCAAGGGACAGGGGATGAGCACTGAAGCTTTCTTT,CASKGQGMSTEAFF
-,TRBJ2-1,-,TRBV10-3,TGTGCCATCAGTGAGTCGTTCCGGCAGGAGCCGTTCTTC,CAISESFRQEPFF
-,TRBJ2-7,-,TRBV7-2,TGTGCCAGCAGCTTAGGTGGCCTGACCGAGCAGTACTTC,CASSLGGLTEQYF
-,TRBJ2-3,few,TRBV7-9,TGTGCCAGCAGCTCGGACGAGACAGTCCCAGATACGCAGTATTTT,CASSSDETVPDTQYF
-,TRBJ1-4,few,TRBV2,TGTGCCAGCAGTGTAGAGCGGGGGAGTAATGAAAAACTGTTTTTT,CASSVERGSNEKLFF
TRBD1,TRBJ1-5,-,TRBV12-3/TRBV12-4,TGTGCCAGCAGCGGACAGGGTAGCAATCAGCCCCAGCATTTT,CASSGQGSNQPQHF
TRBD2,TRBJ2-1,few,TRBV12-3/TRBV12-4,TGTGCCAGCAGTTTAGGAGCGGGAGGGCACCTGAGCTCCTACAATGAGCAGTTCTTC,CASSLGAGGHLSSYNEQFF
-,TRBJ2-6,many,TRBV7-2,TGTGCCAGCAGCTCGGGACTTTACTCTGGGGCCAACGTCCTGACTTTC,CASSSGLYSGANVLTF
TRBD2,TRBJ2-4,-,TRBV7-6,TGTGCCAGCAGCCCTGCATGGAGGCGGGGGAGGGATGAGGCCAAAAACATTCAGTACTTC,CASSPAWRRGRDEAKNIQYF
TRBD2,TRBJ2-6,-,TRBV7-2,TGTGCCAGCAGCCCGGGACTAGGGGCACGGGTCCTGACTTTC,CASSPGLGARVLTF
TRBD2,TRBJ2-1,-,TRBV20-1,TGCAGTGCCCCCGGGGGGAGGGCCCTCAATGAGCAGTTCTTC,CSAPGGRALNEQFF
-,TRBJ1-3,-,TRBV25-1,TGTGCCGGCAGTGAACCCGGGGGACCGGGAAACACCATATATTTT,CAGSEPGGPGNTIYF
-,TRBJ2-7,-,TRBV28,TGTGCCAGCAGTTTAGGGTGGCCAAGCCTTTCCGAGCAGTACTTC,CASSLGWPSLSEQYF
TRBD2,TRBJ2-7,many,TRBV7-2,TGTGCCAGCAGCTTAGGGGGGGGACTACTTTCCTACGAGCAGTACTTC,CASSLGGGLLSYEQYF
-,TRBJ2-7,-,TRBV20-1,TGCAGTGCTACGCGACAGGTCTACTCCTACGAGCAGTACTTC,CSATRQVYSYEQYF
-,TRBJ2-3,few,TRBV7-6,TGTGCCAGCAGCTTAGGAGGGCGCCGCACAGATACGCAGTATTTT,CASSLGGRRTDTQYF
TRBD1,TRBJ1-2,-,TRBV20-1,TGCAGTGCTAGAGATTCCACAGGGGGGGTCTATGGCTACACCTTC,CSARDSTGGVYGYTF
-,TRBJ2-7,medium-sized,TRBV10-2,TGCGCCAGCAACCGCGGGGCTAACGAGCAGTACTTC,CASNRGANEQYF
-,TRBJ2-1,few,TRBV11-2,TGTGCCAGCAGCAGGTCAACCAATGAGCAGTTCTTC,CASSRSTNEQFF
-,TRBJ2-1,-,TRBV10-3,TGTGCCACCACGGCCAGCGGTAACTACAATGAGCAGTTCTTC,CATTASGNYNEQFF
TRBD1,TRBJ2-7,-,TRBV6-6,TGTGCCAGCAGTTCTTTGGCAGGGCGACAGGGGGCCTACGAGCAGTACTTC,CASSSLAGRQGAYEQYF
-,TRBJ1-5,-,TRBV7-2,TGTGCCAGCAGCTTTTCGGAGTTCAGCTACAATCCCAATCAGCCCCAGCATTTT,CASSFSEFSYNPNQPQHF
-,TRBJ2-7,few,TRBV5-6,TGTGCCAGCAGCTTGACAGGGCCCGATGAGCAGTACTTC,CASSLTGPDEQYF
TRBD2,TRBJ2-1,-,TRBV27,TGTGCCAGCAGTTCCCTCGGGACTAGCGGGGGTAATGAGCAGTTCTTC,CASSSLGTSGGNEQFF
TRBD2,TRBJ2-3,few,TRBV10-3,TGTGCCATCCAGGCGGGGGGGCAAGATACGCAGTATTTT,CAIQAGGQDTQYF
-,TRBJ2-7,few,TRBV11-2,TGTGCCAGCAGCTTTGGTAGAACCAACTACGAGCAGTACTTC,CASSFGRTNYEQYF
-,TRBJ2-7,few,TRBV7-9,TGTGCCAGCAGGCGAGGGTCCTACGAGCAGTACTTC,CASRRGSYEQYF
TRBD2,TRBJ2-1,-,TRBV3-1,TGTGCCAGCAGCCAAGATTGGCTAGCGGGAGCGGTATCTAGGAATGAGCAGTTCTTC,CASSQDWLAGAVSRNEQFF
TRBD1,TRBJ1-5,-,TRBV4-1,TGCGCCAGCAGCCAAGATGCGGGACAGTTTATCAATCAGCCCCAGCATTTT,CASSQDAGQFINQPQHF
-,TRBJ2-7,-,TRBV12-3/TRBV12-4,TGTGCCAGCAGTTTTGGTGGGATCGGGCAGTACTTC,CASSFGGIGQYF
-,TRBJ2-1,-,TRBV7-2,TGTGCCAGCAGCTTAAGGGGATTTTTGTCCAATGAGCAGTTCTTC,CASSLRGFLSNEQFF
-,TRBJ1-4,-,TRBV5-8,TGTGCCAGCAGCTTGGACTTAACAGATCTCCGAGGTGAAAAACTGTTTTTT,CASSLDLTDLRGEKLFF
-,TRBJ2-1,-,TRBV20-1,TGCAGTGCTACGGCGGGCCCCAATGAGCAGTTCTTC,CSATAGPNEQFF
-,TRBJ2-1,-,TRBV27,TGTGCCAGCAGTTTTTCTCGGTACAATGAGCAGTTCTTC,CASSFSRYNEQFF
-,TRBJ1-2,-,TRBV4-3,TGCGCCAGCAGCCAAGAATTAGGCCACAACTATGGCTACACCTTC,CASSQELGHNYGYTF
TRBD1,TRBJ1-4,few,TRBV10-3,TGTGCCATCCAACAGGGGACGAATGAAAAACTGTTTTTT,CAIQQGTNEKLFF
TRBD2,TRBJ2-1,many,TRBV4-3,TGCGCCAGCAGCCAAGCCTGGATAGCGGGAGGTGAGCAGTTCTTC,CASSQAWIAGGEQFF
-,TRBJ2-2,-,TRBV7-8,TGTGCCAGCAGCTTAGTTGTAGGGGAGCTGTTTTTT,CASSLVVGELFF
-,TRBJ2-2,-,TRBV6-6,TGTGCCAGCAGTTACTCCGGGCCCACCGGGGAGCTGTTTTTT,CASSYSGPTGELFF
TRBD2,TRBJ2-5,-,TRBV4-2,TGTGCCAGCAGCCAAGTTGGGGGGGGGAACTGGGGCCAAGAGACCCAGTACTTC,CASSQVGGGNWGQETQYF
-,TRBJ1-1,few,TRBV7-9,TGTGCCAGCAGCTTAGCGAGGAGGAACACTGAAGCTTTCTTT,CASSLARRNTEAFF
TRBD2,TRBJ2-7,many,TRBV7-2,TGTGCCAGCAGCAGAACTAGCGGGGGGGCCTACGAGCAGTACTTC,CASSRTSGGAYEQYF
TRBD1,TRBJ1-2,many,TRBV7-2,TGTGCCAGCAGCTTTCAGGGGGCTAACTATGGCTACACCTTC,CASSFQGANYGYTF
-,TRBJ1-2,-,TRBV5-1,TGCGCCAGCAGCTTGGACAGAACCCGCAGGGGAAACTATGGCTACACCTTC,CASSLDRTRRGNYGYTF
-,TRBJ2-3,-,TRBV12-3/TRBV12-4,TGTGCCAGCAGCTTCGGGACAGATACGCAGTATTTT,CASSFGTDTQYF
TRBD2,TRBJ2-7,few,TRBV6-1,TGTGCCAGCAGTGTAGCGGGACAATACGAGCAGTACTTC,CASSVAGQYEQYF
TRBD1,TRBJ1-2,-,TRBV27,TGTGCCAGCAGTCAGATAACAGGGGGAGGCTATGGCTACACCTTC,CASSQITGGGYGYTF
-,TRBJ2-5,-,TRBV24-1,TGTGCCACCAGTGATTCCGGGACCGAGGGAGAGACCCAGTACTTC,CATSDSGTEGETQYF
-,TRBJ1-6,few,TRBV27,TGTGCCAGCAGTTTTTCCCGGGGGGGTGCACCCCTCCACTTT,CASSFSRGGAPLHF
TRBD2,TRBJ2-7,few,TRBV6-2/TRBV6-3,TGTGCCAGCAGCCTACCCAGCGGGAGGAACTACGAGCAGTACTTC,CASSLPSGRNYEQYF
-,TRBJ1-1,many,TRBV10-2,TGCGCCAGCAGCCCGAACCCGGGGGTTACTGAAGCTTTCTTT,CASSPNPGVTEAFF
-,TRBJ2-1,few,TRBV6-7,TGTGCCAGCAGGGGGGGCCGGTACAATGAGCAGTTCTTC,CASRGGRYNEQFF
-,TRBJ2-7,-,TRBV5-4,TGTGCCAGCAGCCCCTTTGGGGGGCGCTCCTACGAGCAGTACTTC,CASSPFGGRSYEQYF
-,TRBJ2-7,-,TRBV12-3/TRBV12-4,TGTGCCAGCAGTTTATTAGGAGGAGGGCACGAGCAGTACTTC,CASSLLGGGHEQYF
TRBD1,TRBJ2-7,few,TRBV12-3/TRBV12-4,TGTGCCAGCAGTTTTGGGGACAGGGCAGGGGCCTACGAGCAGTACTTC,CASSFGDRAGAYEQYF
-,TRBJ1-3,many,TRBV7-2,TGTGCCAGCAGCTTAGTTGACAGCAGCTCTGGAAACACCATATATTTT,CASSLVDSSSGNTIYF
-,TRBJ2-5,few,TRBV2,TGTGCCAGCAGTGGATGGACAGAGCAAGAGACCCAGTACTTC,CASSGWTEQETQYF